This section outlines one T cell receptor beta chain sequence together with its context. There are a few counts of this clone. Its antigen remains unidentified. No qualities accompany the bases; no much larger clone lies one base away. From the cysteine up to the phenylalanine, the CDR3 has a length of 17 residues. CDR3 DNA is the only sequence kept; it has 51 bases, read in frame from the first base. After removal of 2 bases from V and 0 bases from J, the junction retains 6 bases not matched to a gene. CDR1 KGHSH and CDR2 LQKENI are derived from the germline V gene. The sample belongs to a study of blood T cell repertoires in COVID-19 (dated by TCRdb to between 2020 and 2021). About the study as a whole: Samples from collaborators originated in the United States, Italy and Spain and spanned both the acute and convalescent phases of COVID-19. The prospective study material was composed of cDNA or gDNA derived from T cells, B-cell-depleted T cells, or PBMCs. Subjects who had been exposed to COVID-19, were actively infected with it, or had recovered from it provided the deeply sampled blood TCRbeta repertoires that made up the dataset. The repertoires were released in a freely available public database intended as a resource for research on the immune response to SARS-CoV-2. The samples were drawn from the first 160 participants of the ongoing ImmuneRACE study and from 1,254 subjects provided by 6 global collaborators. Nearly every sample came with metadata listing a de-identified subject ID, COVID-19 status, age in years and sex. HLA class I and class II types, where available, came from metadata supplied by the sample provider rather than from assay-based typing.

The immunoSEQ Assay, a bias-controlled multiplex PCR, was used to amplify TCRbeta CDR3 regions from genomic DNA. The source study handled its data this way. Nucleated cell counts per sample were estimated from amplification of reference gene primers within the assay. Sequence reads were collapsed and filtered to measure the absolute abundance of every unique TCRbeta CDR3 rearrangement. For each sample, productive Simpson clonality was calculated as the square root of Simpson's diversity index across productive rearrangements. The clones in this table, taken by TCRdb from immuneACCESS, are in-frame only. Not every clone is retained; where verified, under half of the shortfall comes from an unresolved V gene, and the cause of the rest is unknown. The V and J calls and clone size are taken from that table; D and trimming were inferred from the DNA. This sample lists more than 200,000 clones; about 90% were detected once. The ten biggest clones cover approximately 2.4% of the sample.

On the study overall, not on this receptor specifically: Clinical and demographic metadata were provided uncurated, with the amount varying by source and participant.

In Seattle, one collaborating source enrolled patients while the infection was active and tracked those patients longitudinally over the course of disease. Collaborating institutions collected whole blood in K2EDTA tubes following their own protocols. For TCRbeta analysis, collaborators shipped samples in one of three forms: frozen whole blood, isolated PBMCs, or DNA extracted from either of those sample types. The V and J genes are TRBV18 and TRBJ1-5; 8 central nucleotides agree with TRBD1. Sequencing was performed on peripheral blood. The sequence was collected from a man under 40 with COVID-19, enrolled during active disease. In nucleotide form, the sequence is TGTGCCAGCTCACCAGCAGCGGGACAGGCTAGCAATCAGCCCCAGCATTTT. Its protein reads: CASSPAAGQASNQPQHF.